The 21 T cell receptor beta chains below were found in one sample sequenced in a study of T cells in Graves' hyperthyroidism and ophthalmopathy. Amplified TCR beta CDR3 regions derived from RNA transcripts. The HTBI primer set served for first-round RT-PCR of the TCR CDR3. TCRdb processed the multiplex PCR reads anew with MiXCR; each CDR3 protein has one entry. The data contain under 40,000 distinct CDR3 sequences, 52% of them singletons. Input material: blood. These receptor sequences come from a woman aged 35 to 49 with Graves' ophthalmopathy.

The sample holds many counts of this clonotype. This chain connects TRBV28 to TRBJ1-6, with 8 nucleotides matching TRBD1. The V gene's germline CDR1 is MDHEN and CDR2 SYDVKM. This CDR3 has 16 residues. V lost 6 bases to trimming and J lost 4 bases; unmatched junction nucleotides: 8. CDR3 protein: CASRTGEGQYNSPLHF. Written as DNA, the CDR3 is TGTGCCAGCAGGACAGGGGAGGGCCAATATAATTCACCCCTCCACTTT.

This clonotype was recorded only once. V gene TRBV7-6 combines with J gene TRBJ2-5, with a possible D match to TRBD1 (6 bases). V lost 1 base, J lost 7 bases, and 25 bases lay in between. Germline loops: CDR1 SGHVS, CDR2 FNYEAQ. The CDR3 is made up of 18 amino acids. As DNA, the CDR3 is TGTGCCAGCAGCTTAGAGGGGGTTGCTGGAAACATGATGGCGACCCAGTACTTC. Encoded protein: CASSLEGVAGNMMATQYF.

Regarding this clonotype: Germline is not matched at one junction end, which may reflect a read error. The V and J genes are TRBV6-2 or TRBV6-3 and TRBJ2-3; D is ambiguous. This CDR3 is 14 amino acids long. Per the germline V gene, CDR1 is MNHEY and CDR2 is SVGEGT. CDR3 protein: CASSSSGYTDTQYF. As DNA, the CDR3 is TGTGCCAGTAGTTCCTCTGGCTACACAGATACGCAGTATTTT.

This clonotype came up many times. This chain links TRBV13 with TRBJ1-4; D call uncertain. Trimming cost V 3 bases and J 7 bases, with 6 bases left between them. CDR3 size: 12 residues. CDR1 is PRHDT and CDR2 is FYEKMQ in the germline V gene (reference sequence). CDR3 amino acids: CASSFFGEKLFF. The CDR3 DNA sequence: TGTGCCAGCAGCTTTTTTGGTGAAAAACTGTTTTTT.

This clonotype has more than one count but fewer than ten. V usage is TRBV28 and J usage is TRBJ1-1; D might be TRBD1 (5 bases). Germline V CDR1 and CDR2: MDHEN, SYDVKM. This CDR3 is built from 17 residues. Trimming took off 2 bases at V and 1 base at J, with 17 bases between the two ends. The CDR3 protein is CASSLGGRGRRNTEAFF. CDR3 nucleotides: TGTGCCAGCAGTTTAGGGGGGAGGGGCCGGAGGAACACTGAAGCTTTCTTT.

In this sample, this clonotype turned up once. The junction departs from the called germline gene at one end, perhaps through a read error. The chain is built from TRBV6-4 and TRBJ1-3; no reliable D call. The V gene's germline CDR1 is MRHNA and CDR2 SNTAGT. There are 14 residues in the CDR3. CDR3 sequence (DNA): TGTGCCAACAGTGAAGAGGGCTCTGGAAACACCATATATTTT. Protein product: CANSEEGSGNTIYF.

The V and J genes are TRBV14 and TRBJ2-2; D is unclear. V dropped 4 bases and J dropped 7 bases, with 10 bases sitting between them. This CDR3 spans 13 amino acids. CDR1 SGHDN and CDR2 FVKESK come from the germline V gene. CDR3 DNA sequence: TGTGCCAGCAGCCGCCCCGTGGGCGGGGAGCTGTTTTTT. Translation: CASSRPVGGELFF.

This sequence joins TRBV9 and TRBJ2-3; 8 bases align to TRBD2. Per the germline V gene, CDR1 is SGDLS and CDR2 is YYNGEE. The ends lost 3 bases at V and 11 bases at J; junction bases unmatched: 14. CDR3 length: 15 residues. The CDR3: CASSGLTGGYNEQYF. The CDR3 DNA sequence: TGTGCCAGCAGCGGCCTGACGGGAGGGTACAATGAGCAGTATTTT.

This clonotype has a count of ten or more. CDR3 sequence (DNA): TGTGCCAGCGTAGCGGGAGGGCTCTACAATGAGCAGTTCTTC. Its protein is CASVAGGLYNEQFF. This chain joins TRBV6-1 and TRBJ2-1, with TRBD2 matching over 11 bases. Germline CDR1 and CDR2: MNHNS and SASEGT. V trimming: 8 bases; J trimming: 3 bases; junction bases outside the gene matches: 3. This CDR3 is 14 amino acids long.

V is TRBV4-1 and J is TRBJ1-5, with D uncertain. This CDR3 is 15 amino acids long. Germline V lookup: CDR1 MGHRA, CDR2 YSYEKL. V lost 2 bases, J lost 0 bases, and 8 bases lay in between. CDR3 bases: TGCGCCAGCAGCCAAAGTCAGAATAGCAATCAGCCCCAGCATTTT. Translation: CASSQSQNSNQPQHF.

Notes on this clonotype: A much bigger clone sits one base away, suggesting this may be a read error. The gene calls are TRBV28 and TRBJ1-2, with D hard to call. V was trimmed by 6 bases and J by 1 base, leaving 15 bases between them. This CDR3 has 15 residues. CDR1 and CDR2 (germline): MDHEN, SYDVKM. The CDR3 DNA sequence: TGTGCCAGCAGGGCCCTGGACGGGAATAACTATGGCTACACCTTC. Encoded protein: CASRALDGNNYGYTF.

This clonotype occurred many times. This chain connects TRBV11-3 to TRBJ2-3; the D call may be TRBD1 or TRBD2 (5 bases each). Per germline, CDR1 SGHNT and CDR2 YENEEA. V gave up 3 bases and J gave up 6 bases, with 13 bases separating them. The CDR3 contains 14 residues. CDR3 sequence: CASSFARGPDTQYF. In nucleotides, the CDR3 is TGTGCCAGCAGCTTTGCGAGGGGCCCGGATACGCAGTATTTT.

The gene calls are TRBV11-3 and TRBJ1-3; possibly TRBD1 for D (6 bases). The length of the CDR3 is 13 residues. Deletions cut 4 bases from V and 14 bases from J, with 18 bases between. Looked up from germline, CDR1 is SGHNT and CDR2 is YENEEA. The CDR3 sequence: CASSSGERNTVYF. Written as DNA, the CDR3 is TGTGCCAGCAGCTCAGGGGAAAGAAATACCGTATATTTT.

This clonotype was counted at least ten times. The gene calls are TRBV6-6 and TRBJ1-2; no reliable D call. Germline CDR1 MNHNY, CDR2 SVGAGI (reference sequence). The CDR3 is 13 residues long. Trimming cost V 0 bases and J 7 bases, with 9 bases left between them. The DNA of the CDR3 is TGTGCCAGCAGTTACTCTGGGGAGTTTGGCTACACCTTC. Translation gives CASSYSGEFGYTF.

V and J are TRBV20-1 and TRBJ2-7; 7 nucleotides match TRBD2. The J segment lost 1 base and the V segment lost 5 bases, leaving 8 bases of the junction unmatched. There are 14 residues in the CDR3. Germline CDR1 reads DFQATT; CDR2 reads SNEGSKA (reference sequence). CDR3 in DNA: TGCAGTGCTTCTAAACCTAGCGGTTCCTACGAGCAGTACTTC. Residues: CSASKPSGSYEQYF.

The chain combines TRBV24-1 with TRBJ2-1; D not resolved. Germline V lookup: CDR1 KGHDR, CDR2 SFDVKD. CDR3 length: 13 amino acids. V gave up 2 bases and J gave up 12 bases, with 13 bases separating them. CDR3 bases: TGTGCCACCAGTGATTCCACCACAGATACGCAGTTCTTC. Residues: CATSDSTTDTQFF.

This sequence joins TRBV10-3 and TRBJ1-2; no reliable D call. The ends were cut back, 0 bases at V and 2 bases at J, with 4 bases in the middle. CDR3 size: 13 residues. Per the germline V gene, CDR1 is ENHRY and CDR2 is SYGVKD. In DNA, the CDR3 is TGTGCCATCAGTGAGTCGGGGAACTATGGCTACACCTTC. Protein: CAISESGNYGYTF.

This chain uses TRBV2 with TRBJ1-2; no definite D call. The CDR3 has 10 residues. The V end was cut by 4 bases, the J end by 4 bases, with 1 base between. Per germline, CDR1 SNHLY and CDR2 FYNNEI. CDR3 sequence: CASSAYGYTF. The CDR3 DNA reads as TGTGCCAGCAGTGCCTATGGCTACACCTTC.

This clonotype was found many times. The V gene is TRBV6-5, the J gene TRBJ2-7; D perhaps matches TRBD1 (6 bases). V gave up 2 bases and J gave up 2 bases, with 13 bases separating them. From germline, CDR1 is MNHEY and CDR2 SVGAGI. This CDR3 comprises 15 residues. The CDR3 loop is CASSYDGQSAYEQYF. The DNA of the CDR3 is TGTGCCAGCAGTTACGACGGACAGAGCGCCTACGAGCAGTACTTC.

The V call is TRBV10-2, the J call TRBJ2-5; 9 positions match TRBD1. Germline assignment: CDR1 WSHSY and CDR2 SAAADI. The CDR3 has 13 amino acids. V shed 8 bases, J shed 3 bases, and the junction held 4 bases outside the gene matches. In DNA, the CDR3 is TGCGCCAGCGGGCGGGACAGGGAAGAGACCCAGTACTTC. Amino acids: CASGRDREETQYF.

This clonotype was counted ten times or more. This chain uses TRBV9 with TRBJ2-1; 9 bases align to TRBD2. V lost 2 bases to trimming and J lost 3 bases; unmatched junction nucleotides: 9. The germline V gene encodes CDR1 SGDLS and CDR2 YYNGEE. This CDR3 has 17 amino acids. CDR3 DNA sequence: TGTGCCAGCAGCGTCTCCTCAAGCGGGGGGCACTACAATGAGCAGTTCTTC. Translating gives CASSVSSSGGHYNEQFF.